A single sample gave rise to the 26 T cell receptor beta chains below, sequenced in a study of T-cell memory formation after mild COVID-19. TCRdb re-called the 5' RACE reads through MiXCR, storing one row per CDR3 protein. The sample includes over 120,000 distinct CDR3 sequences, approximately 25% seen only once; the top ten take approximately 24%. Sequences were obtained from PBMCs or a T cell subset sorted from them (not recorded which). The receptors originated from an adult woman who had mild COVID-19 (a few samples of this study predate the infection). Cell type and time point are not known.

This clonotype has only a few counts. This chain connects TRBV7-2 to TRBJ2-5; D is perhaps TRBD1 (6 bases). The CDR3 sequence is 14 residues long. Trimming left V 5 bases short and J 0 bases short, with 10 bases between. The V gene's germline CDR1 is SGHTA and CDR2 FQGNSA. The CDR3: CASSPWTDQETQYF. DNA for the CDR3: TGTGCCAGCAGCCCTTGGACAGACCAAGAGACCCAGTACTTC.

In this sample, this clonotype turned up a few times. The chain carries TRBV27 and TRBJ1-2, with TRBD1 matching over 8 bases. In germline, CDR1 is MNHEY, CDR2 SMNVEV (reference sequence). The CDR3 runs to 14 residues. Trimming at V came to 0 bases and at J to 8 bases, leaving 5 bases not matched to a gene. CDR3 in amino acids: CASSLSQGAEGYTF. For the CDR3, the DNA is TGTGCCAGCAGTTTATCTCAGGGGGCGGAGGGCTACACCTTC.

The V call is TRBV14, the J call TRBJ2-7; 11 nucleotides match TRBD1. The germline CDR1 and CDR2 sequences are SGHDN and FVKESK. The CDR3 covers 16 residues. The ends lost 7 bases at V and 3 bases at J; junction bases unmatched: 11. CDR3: CASTESGTGGIYEQYF. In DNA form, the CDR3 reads TGTGCCAGCACCGAATCCGGGACAGGGGGAATCTACGAGCAGTACTTC.

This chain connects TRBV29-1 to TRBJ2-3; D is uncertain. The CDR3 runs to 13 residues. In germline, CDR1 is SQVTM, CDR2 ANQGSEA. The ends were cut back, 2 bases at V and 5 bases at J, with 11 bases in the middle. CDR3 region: CSVEWRRIDTQYF. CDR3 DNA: TGCAGCGTTGAATGGAGACGGATAGATACGCAGTATTTT.

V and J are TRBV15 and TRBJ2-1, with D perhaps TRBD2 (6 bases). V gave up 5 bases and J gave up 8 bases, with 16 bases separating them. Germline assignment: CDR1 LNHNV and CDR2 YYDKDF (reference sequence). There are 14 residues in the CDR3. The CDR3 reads CATSPTRGRHEQFF. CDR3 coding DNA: TGTGCCACCAGCCCGACTAGAGGCAGGCATGAGCAGTTCTTC.

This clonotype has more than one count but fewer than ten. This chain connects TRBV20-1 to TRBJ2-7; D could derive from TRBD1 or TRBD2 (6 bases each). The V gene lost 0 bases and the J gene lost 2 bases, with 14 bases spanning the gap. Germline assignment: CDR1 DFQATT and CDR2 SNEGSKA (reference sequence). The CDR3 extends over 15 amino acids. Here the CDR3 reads CSARDSQGRPYEQYF. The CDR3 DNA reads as TGCAGTGCTAGAGATAGCCAGGGGAGGCCCTACGAGCAGTACTTC.

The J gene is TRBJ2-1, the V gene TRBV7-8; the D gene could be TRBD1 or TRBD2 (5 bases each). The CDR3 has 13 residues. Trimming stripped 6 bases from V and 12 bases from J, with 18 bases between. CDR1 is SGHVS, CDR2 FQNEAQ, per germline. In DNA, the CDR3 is TGTGCCAGCAGACCCGGGGCAGGACCAGTGCAGTTCTTC. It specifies CASRPGAGPVQFF.

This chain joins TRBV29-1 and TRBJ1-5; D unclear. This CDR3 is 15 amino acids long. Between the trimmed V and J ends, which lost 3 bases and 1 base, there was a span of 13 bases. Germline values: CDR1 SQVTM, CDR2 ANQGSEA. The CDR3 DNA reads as TGCAGCGTTGATTGCGCATGGGAGAGCAATCAGCCCCAGCATTTT. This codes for CSVDCAWESNQPQHF.

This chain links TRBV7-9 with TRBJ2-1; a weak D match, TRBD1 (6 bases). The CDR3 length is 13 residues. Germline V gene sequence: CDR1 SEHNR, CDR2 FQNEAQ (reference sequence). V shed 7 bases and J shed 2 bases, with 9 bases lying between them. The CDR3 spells CASTRTAYNEQFF. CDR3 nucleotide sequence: TGTGCCAGCACCAGGACAGCCTACAATGAGCAGTTCTTC.

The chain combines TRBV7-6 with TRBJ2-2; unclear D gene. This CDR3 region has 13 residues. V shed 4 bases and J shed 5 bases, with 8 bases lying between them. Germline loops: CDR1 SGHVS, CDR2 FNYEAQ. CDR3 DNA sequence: TGTGCCAGCAGCTACCGTAGTACCGGGGAGCTGTTTTTT. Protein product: CASSYRSTGELFF.

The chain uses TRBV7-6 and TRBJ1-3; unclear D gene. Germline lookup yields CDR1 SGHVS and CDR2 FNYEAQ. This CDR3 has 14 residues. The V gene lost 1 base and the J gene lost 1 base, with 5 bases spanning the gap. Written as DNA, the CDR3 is TGTGCCAGCAGCTTAGGGGCGTCTGGAAACACCATATATTTT. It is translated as CASSLGASGNTIYF.

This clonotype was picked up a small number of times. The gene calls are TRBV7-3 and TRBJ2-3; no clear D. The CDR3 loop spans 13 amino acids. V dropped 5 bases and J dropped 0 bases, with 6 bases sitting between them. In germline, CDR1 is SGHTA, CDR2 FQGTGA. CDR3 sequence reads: CASSTESTDTQYF. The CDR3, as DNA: TGTGCCAGCAGCACAGAAAGCACAGATACGCAGTATTTT. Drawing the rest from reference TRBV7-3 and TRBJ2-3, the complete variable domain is GAGVSQTPSNKVTEKGKYVELRCDPISGHTALYWYRQSLGQGPEFLIYFQGTGAADDSGLPNDRFFAVRPEGSVSTLKIQRTERGDSAVYLCASSTESTDTQYFGPGTRLTVL.

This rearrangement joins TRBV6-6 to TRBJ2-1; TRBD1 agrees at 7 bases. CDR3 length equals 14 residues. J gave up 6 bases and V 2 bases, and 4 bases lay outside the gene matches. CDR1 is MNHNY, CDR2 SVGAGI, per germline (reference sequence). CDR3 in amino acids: CASSYQGEGNEQFF. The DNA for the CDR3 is TGTGCCAGCAGTTACCAGGGGGAAGGCAATGAGCAGTTCTTC.

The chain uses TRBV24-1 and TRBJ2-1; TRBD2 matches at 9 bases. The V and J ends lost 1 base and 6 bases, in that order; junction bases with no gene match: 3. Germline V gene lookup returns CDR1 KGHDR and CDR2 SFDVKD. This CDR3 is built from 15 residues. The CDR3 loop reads CATSDLGSGSNEQFF. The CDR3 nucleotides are TGTGCCACCAGTGATTTAGGTAGCGGGAGCAATGAGCAGTTCTTC.

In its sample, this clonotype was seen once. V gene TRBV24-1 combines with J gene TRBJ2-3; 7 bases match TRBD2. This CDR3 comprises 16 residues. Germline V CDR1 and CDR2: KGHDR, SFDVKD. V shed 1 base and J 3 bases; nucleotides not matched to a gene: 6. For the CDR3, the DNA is TGTGCCACCAGTGATTTCTTGGGACTACCGACAGATACGCAGTATTTT. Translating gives CATSDFLGLPTDTQYF.

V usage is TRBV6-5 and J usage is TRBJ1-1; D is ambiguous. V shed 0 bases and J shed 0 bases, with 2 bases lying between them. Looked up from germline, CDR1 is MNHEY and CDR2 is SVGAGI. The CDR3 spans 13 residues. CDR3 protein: CASSYSVNTEAFF. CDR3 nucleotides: TGTGCCAGCAGTTACTCTGTGAACACTGAAGCTTTCTTT.

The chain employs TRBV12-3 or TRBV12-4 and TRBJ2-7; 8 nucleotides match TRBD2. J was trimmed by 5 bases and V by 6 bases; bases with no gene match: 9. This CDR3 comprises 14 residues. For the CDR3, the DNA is TGTGCCAGCAGCGGGAGGGCCAGCGTTGACGAGCAGTACTTC. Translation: CASSGRASVDEQYF.

Here the CDR3 reads CASREPSRWGKNTEAFF. CDR3 in DNA: TGTGCCAGCAGGGAACCGTCGCGATGGGGGAAGAACACTGAAGCTTTCTTT. This chain uses TRBV28 with TRBJ1-1, with D perhaps TRBD1 (5 bases). The CDR3 is made up of 17 amino acids. Trimming removed 6 bases from V and 1 base from J, with 21 bases in between. Germline V gene sequence: CDR1 MDHEN, CDR2 SYDVKM.

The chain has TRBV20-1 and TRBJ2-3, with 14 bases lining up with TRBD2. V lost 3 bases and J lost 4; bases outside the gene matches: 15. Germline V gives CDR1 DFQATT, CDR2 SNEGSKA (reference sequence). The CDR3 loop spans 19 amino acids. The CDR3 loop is CSASSYLGTSGRISDTQYF. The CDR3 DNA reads TGCAGTGCTAGTTCTTACCTCGGGACTAGCGGGAGAATTTCAGATACGCAGTATTTT.

CDR3 DNA sequence: TGTGCCAGCAGCCCTATAGGTGCTTTGGAGGCAGGGGGCTTCAACTATGGCTACACCTTC. Its translation is CASSPIGALEAGGFNYGYTF. The chain employs TRBV11-2 and TRBJ1-2; 8 nucleotides align to TRBD1. This CDR3 has 20 residues. The V gene end was trimmed by 5 bases and the J gene end by 2 bases; junction bases not matched to a gene: 22. CDR1 SGHAT and CDR2 FQNNGV come from the germline V gene.

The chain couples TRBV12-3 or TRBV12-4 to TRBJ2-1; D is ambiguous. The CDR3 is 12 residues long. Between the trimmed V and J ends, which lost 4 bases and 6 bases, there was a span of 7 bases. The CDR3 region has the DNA TGTGCCAGCAGTTCCACAGCCAATGAGCAGTTCTTC. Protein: CASSSTANEQFF.

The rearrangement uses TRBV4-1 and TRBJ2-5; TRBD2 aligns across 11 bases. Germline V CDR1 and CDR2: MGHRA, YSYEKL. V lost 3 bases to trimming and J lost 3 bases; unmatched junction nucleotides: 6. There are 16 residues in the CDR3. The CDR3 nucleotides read TGCGCCAGCAGCCATCCAATACTAGCGGGGGAAGAGACCCAGTACTTC. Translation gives CASSHPILAGEETQYF.

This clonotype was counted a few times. The DNA for the CDR3 is TGTGCCAGCAGCCCGGGGTCTGAGCAGTTCTTC. Its protein is CASSPGSEQFF. The J gene is TRBJ2-1, the V gene TRBV6-2 or TRBV6-3; the D gene is possibly TRBD2 (5 bases). The CDR3 has 11 residues. The germline gives CDR1 MNHEY, CDR2 SVGEGT. V was pared by 6 bases and J by 9 bases, with 9 bases between.

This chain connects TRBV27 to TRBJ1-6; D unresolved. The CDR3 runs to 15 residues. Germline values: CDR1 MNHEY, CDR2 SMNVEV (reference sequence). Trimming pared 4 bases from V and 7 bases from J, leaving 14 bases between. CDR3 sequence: CASSSAREGNSPLHF. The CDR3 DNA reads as TGTGCCAGCAGTTCCGCGAGGGAAGGGAATTCACCCCTCCACTTT.

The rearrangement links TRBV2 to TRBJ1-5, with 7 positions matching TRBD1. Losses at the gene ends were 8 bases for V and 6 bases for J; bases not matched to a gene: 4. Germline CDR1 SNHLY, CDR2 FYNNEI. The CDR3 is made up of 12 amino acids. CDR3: CASSRGSQPQHF. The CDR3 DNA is TGTGCCAGCTCCAGGGGGAGTCAGCCCCAGCATTTT.

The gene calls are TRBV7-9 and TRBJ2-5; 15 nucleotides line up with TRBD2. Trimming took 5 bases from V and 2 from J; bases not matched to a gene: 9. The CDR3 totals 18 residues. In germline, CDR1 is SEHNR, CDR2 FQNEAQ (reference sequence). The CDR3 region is CASSVLGLAGGKQETQYF. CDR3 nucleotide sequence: TGTGCCAGCAGCGTCTTGGGACTAGCGGGGGGAAAACAAGAGACCCAGTACTTC.